The clone carrying this T cell receptor (beta chain) turned up a few times. Its specificity is unknown. MiXCR, applied by TCRdb to the 5' RACE reads, yields one record per CDR3 protein. The table shows approximately 300,000 distinct CDR3 sequences, with approximately 13% occurring only once. V lost 5 bases, J lost 3 bases, and 21 bases lay in between. The CDR3 spans 17 residues. Germline CDR1 reads MNHEY; CDR2 reads SMNVEV (reference sequence). This specimen belongs to a study of T cells after yellow fever vaccination. General study results and limits: Overall, a small share of clonotypes was seen in both CD4 and CD8 compartments.

This sequence was found in a man aged 25 to 45 who received the YFV17D yellow fever vaccine. The sequencing used CD4+ T cells sorted from PBMCs, collected 45 days after the yellow fever booster vaccination. The chain is built from TRBV27 and TRBJ2-3, with D maybe TRBD2 (5 bases). This chain's CDR3 is CASSPETARGWTDTQYF. CDR3 DNA: TGTGCCAGCAGTCCCGAGACTGCCCGGGGTTGGACAGATACGCAGTATTTT.